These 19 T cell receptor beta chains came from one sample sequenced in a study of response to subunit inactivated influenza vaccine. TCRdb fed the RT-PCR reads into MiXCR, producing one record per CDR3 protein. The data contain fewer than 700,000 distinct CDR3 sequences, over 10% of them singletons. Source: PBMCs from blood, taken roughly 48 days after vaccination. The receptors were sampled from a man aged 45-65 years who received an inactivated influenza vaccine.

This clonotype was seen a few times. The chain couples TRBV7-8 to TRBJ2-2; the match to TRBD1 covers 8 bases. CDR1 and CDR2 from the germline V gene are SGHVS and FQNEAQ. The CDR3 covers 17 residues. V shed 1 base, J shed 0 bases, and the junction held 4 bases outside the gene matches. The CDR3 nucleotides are TGTGCCAGCAGCTTAGTCCGGACAGGGACGAACACCGGGGAGCTGTTTTTT. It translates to CASSLVRTGTNTGELFF.

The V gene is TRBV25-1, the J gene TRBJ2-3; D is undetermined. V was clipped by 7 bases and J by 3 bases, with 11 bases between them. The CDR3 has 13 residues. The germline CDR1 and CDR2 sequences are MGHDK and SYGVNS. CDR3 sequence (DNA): TGTGCCAGCACCTCCGTTGGGACAGATACGCAGTATTTT. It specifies CASTSVGTDTQYF.

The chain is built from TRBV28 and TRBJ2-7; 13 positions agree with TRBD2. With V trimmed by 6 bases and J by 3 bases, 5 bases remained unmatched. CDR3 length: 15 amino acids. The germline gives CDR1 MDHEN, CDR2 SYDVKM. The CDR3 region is CASRPGLAGLYEQYF. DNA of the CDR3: TGTGCCAGCAGGCCGGGACTAGCGGGACTCTACGAGCAGTACTTC.

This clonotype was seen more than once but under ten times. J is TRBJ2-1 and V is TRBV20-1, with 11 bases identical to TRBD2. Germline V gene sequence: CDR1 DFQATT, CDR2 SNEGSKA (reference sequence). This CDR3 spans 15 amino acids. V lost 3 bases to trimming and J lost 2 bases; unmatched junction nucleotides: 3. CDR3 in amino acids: CSARNSGRAYNEQFF. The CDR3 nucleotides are TGCAGTGCTAGGAATAGCGGGAGGGCCTACAATGAGCAGTTCTTC.

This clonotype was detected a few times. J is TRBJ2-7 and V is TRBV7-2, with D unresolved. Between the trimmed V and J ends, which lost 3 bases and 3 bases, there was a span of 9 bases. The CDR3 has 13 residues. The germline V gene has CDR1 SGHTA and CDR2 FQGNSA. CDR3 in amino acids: CASSFLQNYEQYF. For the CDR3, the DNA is TGTGCCAGCAGCTTTCTGCAGAACTACGAGCAGTACTTC.

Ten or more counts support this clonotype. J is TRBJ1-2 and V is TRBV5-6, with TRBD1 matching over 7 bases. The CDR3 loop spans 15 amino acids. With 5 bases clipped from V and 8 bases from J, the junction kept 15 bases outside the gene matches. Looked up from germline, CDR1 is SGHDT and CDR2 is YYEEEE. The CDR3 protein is CASSRSTGDTYGYTF. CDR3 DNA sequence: TGTGCCAGCAGTCGATCTACAGGGGACACTTACGGCTACACCTTC. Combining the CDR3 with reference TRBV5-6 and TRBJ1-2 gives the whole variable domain DAGVTQSPTHLIKTRGQQVTLRCSPKSGHDTVSWYQQALGQGPQFIFQYYEEEERQRGNFPDRFSGHQFPNYSSELNVNALLLGDSALYLCASSRSTGDTYGYTFGSGTRLTVV.

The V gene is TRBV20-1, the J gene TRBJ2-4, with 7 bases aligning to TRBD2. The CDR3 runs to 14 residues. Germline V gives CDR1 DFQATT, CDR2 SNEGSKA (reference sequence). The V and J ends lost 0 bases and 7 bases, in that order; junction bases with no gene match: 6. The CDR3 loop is CSARDRGVENIQYF. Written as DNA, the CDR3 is TGCAGTGCTAGAGACCGGGGGGTGGAGAACATTCAGTACTTC.

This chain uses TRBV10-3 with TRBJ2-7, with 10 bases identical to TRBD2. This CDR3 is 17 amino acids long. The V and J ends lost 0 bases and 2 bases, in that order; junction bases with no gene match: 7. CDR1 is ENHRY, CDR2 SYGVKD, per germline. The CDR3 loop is CAISESKSLAGAYEQYF. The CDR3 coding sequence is TGTGCCATCAGTGAGTCGAAGTCCCTAGCGGGGGCCTACGAGCAGTACTTC.

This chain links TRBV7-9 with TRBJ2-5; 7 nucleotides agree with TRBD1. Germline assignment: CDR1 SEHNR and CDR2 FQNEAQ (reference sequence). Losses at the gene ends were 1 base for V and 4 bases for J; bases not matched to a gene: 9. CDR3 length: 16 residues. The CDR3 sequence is CASSLDSGGRGETQYF. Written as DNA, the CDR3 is TGTGCCAGCAGCTTAGATTCAGGGGGTAGAGGAGAGACCCAGTACTTC.

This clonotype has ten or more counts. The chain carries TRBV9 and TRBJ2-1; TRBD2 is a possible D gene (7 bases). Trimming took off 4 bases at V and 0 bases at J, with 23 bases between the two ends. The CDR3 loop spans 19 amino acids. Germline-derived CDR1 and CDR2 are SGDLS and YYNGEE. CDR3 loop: CASSPRGGRALSSYNEQFF. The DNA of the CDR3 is TGTGCCAGCAGCCCAAGGGGGGGGAGGGCGTTGAGCTCCTACAATGAGCAGTTCTTC.

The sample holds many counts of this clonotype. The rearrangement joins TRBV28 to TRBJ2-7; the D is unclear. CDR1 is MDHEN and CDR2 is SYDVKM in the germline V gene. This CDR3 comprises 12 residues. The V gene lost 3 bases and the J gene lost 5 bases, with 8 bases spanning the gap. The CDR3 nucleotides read TGTGCCAGCAGTTTCCGCGTCCACGAGCAGTACTTC. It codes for CASSFRVHEQYF.

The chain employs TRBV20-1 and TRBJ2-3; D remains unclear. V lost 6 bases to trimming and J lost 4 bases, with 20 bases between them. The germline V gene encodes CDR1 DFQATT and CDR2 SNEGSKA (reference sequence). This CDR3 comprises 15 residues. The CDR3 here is CSAPGRPGVPDTQYF. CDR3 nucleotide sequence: TGCAGTGCCCCCGGACGGCCTGGGGTCCCAGATACGCAGTATTTT.

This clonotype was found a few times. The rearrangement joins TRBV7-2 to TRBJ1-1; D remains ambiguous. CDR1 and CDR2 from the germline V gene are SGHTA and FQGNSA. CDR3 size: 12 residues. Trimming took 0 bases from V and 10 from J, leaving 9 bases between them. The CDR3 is CASSLAGVIAFF. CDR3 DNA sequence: TGTGCCAGCAGCTTAGCTGGCGTGATAGCTTTCTTT. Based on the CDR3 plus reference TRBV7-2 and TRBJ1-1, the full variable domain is GAGVSQSPSNKVTEKGKDVELRCDPISGHTALYWYRQSLGQGLEFLIYFQGNSAPDKSGLPSDRFSAERTGGSVSTLTIQRTQQEDSAVYLCASSLAGVIAFFGQGTRLTVV.

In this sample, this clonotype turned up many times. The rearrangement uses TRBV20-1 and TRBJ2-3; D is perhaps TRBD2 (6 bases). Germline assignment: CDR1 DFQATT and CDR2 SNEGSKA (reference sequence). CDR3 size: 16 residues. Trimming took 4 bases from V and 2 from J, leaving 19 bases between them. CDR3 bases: TGCAGTGCTAATAGGGGTAGCGGCGACAACACAGATACGCAGTATTTT. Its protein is CSANRGSGDNTDTQYF.

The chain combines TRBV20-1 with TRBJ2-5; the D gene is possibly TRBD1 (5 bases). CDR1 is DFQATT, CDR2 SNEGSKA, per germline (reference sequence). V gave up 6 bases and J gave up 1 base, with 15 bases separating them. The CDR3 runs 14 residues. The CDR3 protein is CSAAVGALQETQYF. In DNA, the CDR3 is TGCAGTGCCGCCGTTGGGGCCCTCCAAGAGACCCAGTACTTC.

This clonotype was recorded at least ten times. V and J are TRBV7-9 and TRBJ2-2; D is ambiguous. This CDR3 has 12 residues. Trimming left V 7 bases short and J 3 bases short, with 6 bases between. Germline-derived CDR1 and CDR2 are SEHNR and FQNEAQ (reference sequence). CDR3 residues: CASMADTGELFF. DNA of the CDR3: TGTGCCAGCATGGCGGACACCGGGGAGCTGTTTTTT.

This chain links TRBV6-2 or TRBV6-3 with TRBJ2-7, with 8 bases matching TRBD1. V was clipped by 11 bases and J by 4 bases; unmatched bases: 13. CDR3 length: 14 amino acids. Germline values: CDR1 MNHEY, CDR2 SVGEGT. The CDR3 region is CAGSSGQGAYEQYF. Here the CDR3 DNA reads TGTGCCGGGTCCTCGGGGCAGGGGGCATACGAGCAGTACTTC.

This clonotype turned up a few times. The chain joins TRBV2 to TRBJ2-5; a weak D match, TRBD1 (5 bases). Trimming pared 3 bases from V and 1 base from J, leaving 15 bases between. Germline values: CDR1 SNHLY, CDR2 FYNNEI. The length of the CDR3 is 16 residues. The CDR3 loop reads CASSDGQGRIQETQYF. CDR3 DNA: TGTGCCAGCAGTGATGGGCAGGGCAGAATCCAAGAGACCCAGTACTTC. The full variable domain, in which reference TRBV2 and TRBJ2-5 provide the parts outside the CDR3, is EPEVTQTPSHQVTQMGQEVILRCVPISNHLYFYWYRQILGQKVEFLVSFYNNEISEKSEIFDDQFSVERPDGSNFTLKIRSTKLEDSAMYFCASSDGQGRIQETQYFGPGTRLLVL.

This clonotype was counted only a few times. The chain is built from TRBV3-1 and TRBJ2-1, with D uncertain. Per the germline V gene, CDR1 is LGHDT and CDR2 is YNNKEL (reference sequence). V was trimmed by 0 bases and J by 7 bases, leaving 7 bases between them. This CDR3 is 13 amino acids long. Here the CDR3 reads CASSQEARNEQFF. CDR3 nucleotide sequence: TGTGCCAGCAGCCAAGAGGCTCGAAATGAGCAGTTCTTC.